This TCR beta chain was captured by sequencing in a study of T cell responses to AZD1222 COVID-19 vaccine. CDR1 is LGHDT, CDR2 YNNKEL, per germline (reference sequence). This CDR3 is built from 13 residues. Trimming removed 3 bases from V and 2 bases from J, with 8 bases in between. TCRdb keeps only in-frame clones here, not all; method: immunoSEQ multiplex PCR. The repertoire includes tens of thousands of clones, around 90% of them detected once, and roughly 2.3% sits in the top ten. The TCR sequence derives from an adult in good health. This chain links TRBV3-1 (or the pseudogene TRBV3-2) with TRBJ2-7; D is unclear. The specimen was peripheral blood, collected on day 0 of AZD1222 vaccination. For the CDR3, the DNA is TGTGCCAGCAGCCAGGCAGGAGCCTACGAGCAGTACTTC. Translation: CASSQAGAYEQYF.